This is a list of T cell receptor beta chains from one sample in a study of CXCR3-negative and CXCR3-positive naive CD8 T cells. Reanalyzing the 5' RACE reads, TCRdb keeps one entry per CDR3 protein, without DNA. The repertoire table contains tens of thousands of distinct CDR3 sequences. Sequencing was performed on naive CXCR3+ CD8+ T cells from blood. Source of these receptors: a human donor in good health. Some clones in this sample may be carry-over from other donors' samples. Both conserved end residues are part of each CDR3.

v_gene	len	j_gene	CDR3aa
TRBV6-4	16	TRBJ2-1	CASSPSGGGEGNEQFF
TRBV12-3/TRBV12-4	15	TRBJ1-1	CASSFISGRNTEAFF
TRBV6-5	15	TRBJ2-1	CASSPVVGSYNEQFF
TRBV29-1	13	TRBJ1-5	CSVSGGSNQPQHF
TRBV6-6	14	TRBJ1-5	CASSPWGGQQPQHF
TRBV29-1	15	TRBJ2-1	CSVEDDRDTNNEQFF
TRBV9	13	TRBJ1-1	CASGDGQNTEAFF
TRBV28	14	TRBJ2-2	CASSQGLGTGELFF
TRBV4-3	16	TRBJ1-2	CASSQDSGQGGYGYTF
TRBV4-3	14	TRBJ2-7	CASSQGTAAYEQYF
TRBV2	13	TRBJ2-5	CASGRGFQETQYF
TRBV19	12	TRBJ2-1	CASSTIGAEQFF
TRBV10-3	13	TRBJ2-1	CAIVASGGNEQFF
TRBV4-3	17	TRBJ1-4	CASSQDPDRGSGEKLFF
TRBV6-4	15	TRBJ2-3	CASSVQGEATDTQYF
TRBV7-8	13	TRBJ2-3	CASSLYPGDTQYF
TRBV28	12	TRBJ2-7	CASSLTSYEQYF
TRBV28	13	TRBJ1-1	CASSPDRMDEAFF
TRBV6-5	14	TRBJ2-7	CASSYRESSYEQYF
TRBV7-2	16	TRBJ2-1	CASSLEPSGEAGEQFF
TRBV20-1	13	TRBJ2-7	CSARQGVPYEQYF
TRBV12-3/TRBV12-4	13	TRBJ1-2	CASSPALNYGYTF
TRBV12-3/TRBV12-4	14	TRBJ2-7	CASSPGTSGYEQYF
TRBV12-5	17	TRBJ2-1	CASGLGIGVSVYNEQFF
TRBV11-2	13	TRBJ1-1	CASSHRVEDEAFF
TRBV4-1	17	TRBJ2-3	CASSQEPSGRATDTQYF
TRBV5-7	15	TRBJ2-1	CASTVDSGYYNEQFF
TRBV30	14	TRBJ1-1	CAWSVRGANTEAFF
TRBV6-5	17	TRBJ2-1	CASSIFLDREISNEQFF
TRBV4-1	14	TRBJ2-6	CASRAGAGANVLTF
TRBV6-5	20	TRBJ2-6	CASSSAALGRLLSGANVLTF
TRBV4-2	16	TRBJ1-1	CASSQALDRGRTEAFF
TRBV9	15	TRBJ2-1	CASSDTGGAYNEQFF
TRBV7-2	18	TRBJ2-5	CASSLRPVGREGLETQYF
TRBV10-3	14	TRBJ2-1	CAISESWAQNEQFF
TRBV4-1	14	TRBJ1-4	CASSQFGTAEKLFF
TRBV3-1	13	TRBJ2-5	CASRPTWEETQYF
TRBV21-1	15	TRBJ2-1	CASSKTSGTYNEQFF
TRBV28	16	TRBJ2-5	CASTRSTGRYQETQYF
TRBV28	15	TRBJ1-6	CASSFQTGYNSPLHF
TRBV14	17	TRBJ1-1	CASSQAGTGQLGTEAFF
TRBV28	14	TRBJ1-1	CASSFGNIGTEAFF
TRBV14	14	TRBJ2-1	CASSQDWVYNEQFF
TRBV5-5	14	TRBJ2-1	CASSLEDYPNEQFF
TRBV6-4	14	TRBJ2-1	CASSEKAENNEQFF
TRBV25-1	14	TRBJ2-3	CASSETWSTDTQYF
TRBV5-5	15	TRBJ2-7	CASSWPTGGDYEQYF
TRBV10-3	14	TRBJ2-1	CAIGEGGPYNEQFF
TRBV5-1	15	TRBJ1-2	CASSFLRDREEGYTF
TRBV5-1	17	TRBJ2-3	CASSLWLDSTSTDTQYF
TRBV27	18	TRBJ1-1	CASSLMLGTVGYGTEAFF
TRBV29-1	14	TRBJ1-1	CSVTPAGAPSLAFF